In its sample, the clone carrying this T cell receptor (beta chain) was seen once. Some clones are missing from TCRdb's copy, which holds only in-frame ones; the method was immunoSEQ multiplex PCR. The data hold more than 30,000 clones, with 88% observed a single time. This sample was taken from a study of OX40 agonist ivuxolimab in advanced cancers. Germline trimming cut 1 base from V and 4 bases from J; bases unmatched to any gene: 0. The CDR3 loop spans 13 amino acids. Germline CDR1 is SGHTA and CDR2 is FQGNSA. This material consisted of CD4+ or CD8+ T cells sorted from blood, taken in a trial of the OX40 agonist ivuxolimab. The V gene is TRBV7-2, the J gene TRBJ2-5; 7 bases align to TRBD2. This sequence was found in an adult with an advanced solid tumor such as melanoma, head and neck, liver or kidney cancer. CDR3 in DNA: TGTGCCAGCAGCTTAGGGACTAGAGAGACCCAGTACTTC. Translation gives CASSLGTRETQYF. Using reference TRBV7-2 and TRBJ2-5 for the parts outside the CDR3, the full variable domain is GAGVSQSPSNKVTEKGKDVELRCDPISGHTALYWYRQSLGQGLEFLIYFQGNSAPDKSGLPSDRFSAERTGGSVSTLTIQRTQQEDSAVYLCASSLGTRETQYFGPGTRLLVL.